These T cell receptor beta chains were read from a single sample in a study of CD8 T cells in Susac syndrome. TCRdb recomputed calls from the immunoSEQ multiplex PCR reads with MiXCR, one row per CDR3 protein. There are around 170,000 distinct CDR3 sequences in the sample; around 95% occur only once, and around 0.15% lies in the top ten. Sequencing was done on a sample of CD8+ T cells from PBMCs. These receptors were collected from a human donor with multiple sclerosis. Each CDR3 is given with its conserved first and last residue. The D gene is left open where the match is weak. Rows may omit the clone size; those that give it use once, few, many or a size class.

size: few; J: TRBJ2-1; V: TRBV3-1; D: TRBD2; CDR3: CASSILAGAPDEQFF; DNA: TGTGCCAGCAGCATACTAGCGGGAGCCCCTGATGAGCAGTTCTTC
size: once; J: TRBJ2-1; V: TRBV5-1; D: -; CDR3: CASSTDSSYNEQFF; DNA: TGCGCCAGCAGCACGGACAGCTCCTACAATGAGCAGTTCTTC
size: -; J: TRBJ2-2; V: TRBV28; D: -; CDR3: CASSHRTWGFTGELFF; DNA: TGTGCCAGCAGTCACCGGACTTGGGGATTCACCGGGGAGCTGTTTTTT
size: once; J: TRBJ2-3; V: TRBV29-1; D: TRBD1; CDR3: CSVAPDRGRDTQYF; DNA: TGCAGCGTTGCCCCCGACAGGGGGCGGGATACGCAGTATTTT
size: once; J: TRBJ2-5; V: TRBV23-1; D: -; CDR3: CASSQFPRETQYF; DNA: TGCGCCAGCAGTCAATTTCCTCGGGAGACCCAGTACTTC
size: -; J: TRBJ2-7; V: TRBV30; D: TRBD1; CDR3: CAWSVPWDSYYEQYF; DNA: TGTGCCTGGAGTGTCCCCTGGGACAGCTACTACGAGCAGTACTTC
size: once; J: TRBJ2-7; V: TRBV5-1; D: TRBD2; CDR3: CASSSSGLAGDYEQYF; DNA: TGCGCCAGCAGCTCCTCGGGACTAGCGGGGGACTACGAGCAGTACTTC
size: -; J: TRBJ1-1; V: TRBV27; D: -; CDR3: CASSLTRGGSTEAFF; DNA: TGTGCCAGCAGTTTAACACGGGGGGGAAGCACTGAAGCTTTCTTT
size: -; J: TRBJ2-3; V: TRBV5-1; D: -; CDR3: CASSLDFRLGKDTQYF; DNA: TGCGCCAGCAGCTTGGACTTTCGTCTTGGGAAGGATACGCAGTATTTT
size: -; J: TRBJ2-5; V: TRBV6-5; D: TRBD2; CDR3: CASSYLAGVSETQYF; DNA: TGTGCCAGCAGTTACCTAGCGGGAGTGAGTGAGACCCAGTACTTC
size: -; J: TRBJ2-7; V: TRBV28; D: TRBD2; CDR3: CASSFPGLAGINEQYF; DNA: TGTGCCAGCAGTTTTCCGGGACTAGCGGGAATCAACGAGCAGTACTTC
size: -; J: TRBJ2-5; V: TRBV5-1; D: -; CDR3: CASSRRDSLLQETQYF; DNA: TGCGCCAGCAGCCGACGGGACTCCTTACTCCAAGAGACCCAGTACTTC
size: -; J: TRBJ2-5; V: TRBV7-9; D: TRBD1; CDR3: CASSKRQGALAQYF; DNA: TGTGCCAGCAGCAAGCGACAGGGGGCTCTGGCCCAGTACTTC
size: -; J: TRBJ1-2; V: TRBV30; D: -; CDR3: CAWSVRRARHGYTF; DNA: TGTGCCTGGAGTGTACGGAGGGCGCGACATGGCTACACCTTC
size: once; J: TRBJ2-7; V: TRBV7-9; D: -; CDR3: CASAHQRGSVYEQYF; DNA: TGTGCCAGCGCACACCAGAGAGGGAGTGTTTACGAGCAGTACTTC
size: -; J: TRBJ2-7; V: TRBV27; D: -; CDR3: CASSPNEDFLDEQYF; DNA: TGTGCCAGCAGCCCGAACGAGGATTTTCTAGACGAGCAGTACTTC
size: -; J: TRBJ1-1; V: TRBV27; D: -; CDR3: CASSFTTENTEAFF; DNA: TGTGCCAGCAGTTTTACGACAGAGAACACTGAAGCTTTCTTT
size: -; J: TRBJ2-1; V: TRBV29-1; D: TRBD1; CDR3: CSVEAETGDEQFF; DNA: TGCAGCGTTGAAGCCGAGACAGGGGATGAGCAGTTCTTC
size: -; J: TRBJ1-1; V: TRBV5-1; D: -; CDR3: CASSLQRVATEAFF; DNA: TGCGCCAGCAGCTTACAGCGGGTGGCCACTGAAGCTTTCTTT
size: -; J: TRBJ2-7; V: TRBV29-1; D: TRBD1; CDR3: CSVEAGQGPSYEQYF; DNA: TGCAGCGTTGAAGCAGGACAGGGACCGTCCTACGAGCAGTACTTC
size: -; J: TRBJ1-4; V: TRBV7-9; D: TRBD1; CDR3: CASSEQQGADEKLFF; DNA: TGTGCCAGCAGCGAGCAACAGGGGGCTGATGAAAAACTGTTTTTT
size: -; J: TRBJ1-5; V: TRBV28; D: -; CDR3: CASSFPGAGQPQHF; DNA: TGTGCCAGCAGTTTCCCAGGGGCTGGGCAGCCCCAGCATTTT
size: -; J: TRBJ2-1; V: TRBV7-7; D: TRBD2; CDR3: CASSTGTSANNEQFF; DNA: TGTGCCAGCAGCACCGGGACTAGCGCTAACAATGAGCAGTTCTTC
size: -; J: TRBJ2-1; V: TRBV29-1; D: -; CDR3: CSVEGGASFPYNEQFF; DNA: TGCAGCGTTGAAGGAGGGGCTTCGTTCCCCTACAATGAGCAGTTCTTC
size: few; J: TRBJ1-2; V: TRBV27; D: -; CDR3: CASGPANYGYTF; DNA: TGTGCCAGCGGGCCAGCTAACTATGGCTACACCTTC
size: once; J: TRBJ2-3; V: TRBV7-6; D: -; CDR3: CASSLEPGTADTQYF; DNA: TGTGCCAGCAGCTTAGAGCCCGGGACGGCAGATACGCAGTATTTT
size: -; J: TRBJ1-2; V: TRBV12-3/TRBV12-4; D: -; CDR3: CATGAGAFYGYTF; DNA: TGTGCCACGGGCGCTGGGGCCTTCTATGGCTACACCTTC
size: -; J: TRBJ2-2; V: TRBV29-1; D: -; CDR3: CSVEGRTSTGELFF; DNA: TGCAGCGTTGAGGGGCGGACCAGCACCGGGGAGCTGTTTTTT
size: -; J: TRBJ1-1; V: TRBV14; D: -; CDR3: CASSQGRPGGEAFF; DNA: TGTGCCAGCAGCCAAGGACGACCTGGCGGCGAAGCTTTCTTT
size: -; J: TRBJ1-2; V: TRBV7-9; D: -; CDR3: CASSPGLGYTF; DNA: TGTGCCAGCAGCCCCGGACTTGGCTACACCTTC
size: -; J: TRBJ1-1; V: TRBV27; D: -; CDR3: CASSWGKNTEAFF; DNA: TGTGCCAGCAGTTGGGGGAAGAACACTGAAGCTTTCTTT
size: -; J: TRBJ2-1; V: TRBV7-9; D: -; CDR3: CASSLVRFRYNEQFF; DNA: TGTGCCAGCAGCTTAGTTCGGTTTCGGTACAATGAGCAGTTCTTC
size: -; J: TRBJ1-2; V: TRBV20-1; D: -; CDR3: CSAEGLRGNGYTF; DNA: TGCAGTGCCGAGGGTCTGAGGGGGAATGGCTACACCTTC
size: -; J: TRBJ2-7; V: TRBV27; D: -; CDR3: CASSLFWAGVPYEQYF; DNA: TGTGCCAGCAGTTTATTTTGGGCAGGGGTTCCCTACGAGCAGTACTTC
size: -; J: TRBJ2-7; V: TRBV19; D: -; CDR3: CASSPGLGDEQYF; DNA: TGTGCCAGTAGTCCGGGACTCGGGGACGAGCAGTACTTC
size: -; J: TRBJ2-1; V: TRBV9; D: TRBD2; CDR3: CASSGAGGIYNEQFF; DNA: TGTGCCAGCAGCGGAGCGGGGGGAATTTACAATGAGCAGTTCTTC
size: few; J: TRBJ1-2; V: TRBV6-5; D: -; CDR3: CASSTTNYGYTF; DNA: TGTGCCAGCAGTACTACTAACTATGGCTACACCTTC
size: -; J: TRBJ2-1; V: TRBV19; D: -; CDR3: CASSKSEGNEQFF; DNA: TGTGCCAGTAGTAAGAGTGAGGGGAATGAGCAGTTCTTC
size: -; J: TRBJ1-1; V: TRBV6-1; D: -; CDR3: CASSEVVLYTEAFF; DNA: TGTGCCAGCAGTGAAGTGGTTCTGTACACTGAAGCTTTCTTT
size: -; J: TRBJ1-6; V: TRBV9; D: -; CDR3: CASSVASRVRDNSPLHF; DNA: TGTGCCAGCAGCGTAGCCTCCAGGGTACGGGATAATTCACCCCTCCACTTT
size: -; J: TRBJ2-2; V: TRBV6-5; D: -; CDR3: CASSPHPNTGELFF; DNA: TGTGCCAGCAGCCCTCACCCGAACACCGGGGAGCTGTTTTTT
size: -; J: TRBJ1-2; V: TRBV7-9; D: -; CDR3: CASSLSGNGYTF; DNA: TGTGCCAGCAGCTTATCCGGGAATGGCTACACCTTC
size: few; J: TRBJ2-7; V: TRBV13; D: -; CDR3: CASSPGQSSYEQYF; DNA: TGTGCCAGCAGCCCGGGGCAGAGCTCCTACGAGCAGTACTTC
size: -; J: TRBJ2-7; V: TRBV30; D: -; CDR3: CAWSVLLDIASYEQYF; DNA: TGTGCCTGGAGTGTATTATTGGACATCGCCTCCTACGAGCAGTACTTC
size: -; J: TRBJ2-5; V: TRBV14; D: -; CDR3: CASSRGPGETQYF; DNA: TGTGCCAGCAGCCGCGGACCGGGGGAGACCCAGTACTTC
size: -; J: TRBJ1-1; V: TRBV9; D: TRBD1; CDR3: CASSVGTGRAEAFF; DNA: TGTGCCAGCAGCGTGGGGACAGGGAGGGCTGAAGCTTTCTTT
size: -; J: TRBJ2-7; V: TRBV25-1; D: -; CDR3: CASSEAGGTDEQYF; DNA: TGTGCCAGCAGTGAGGCGGGCGGGACCGACGAGCAGTACTTC
size: -; J: TRBJ2-1; V: TRBV3-1; D: -; CDR3: CASSQRGYVDNEQFF; DNA: TGTGCCAGCAGCCAGAGAGGATATGTCGACAATGAGCAGTTCTTC
size: -; J: TRBJ2-5; V: TRBV4-1; D: -; CDR3: CASSQASEWGETQYF; DNA: TGCGCCAGCAGCCAAGCTTCGGAGTGGGGGGAGACCCAGTACTTC
size: -; J: TRBJ2-1; V: TRBV27; D: -; CDR3: CASSFYAGEQFF; DNA: TGTGCCAGCAGTTTCTACGCCGGTGAGCAGTTCTTC
size: once; J: TRBJ2-3; V: TRBV27; D: -; CDR3: CASSPSPGADTQYF; DNA: TGTGCCAGCAGTCCCAGTCCAGGGGCAGATACGCAGTATTTT
size: -; J: TRBJ2-1; V: TRBV20-1; D: -; CDR3: CSVQTRETYNEQFF; DNA: TGCAGTGTTCAAACCAGGGAGACCTACAATGAGCAGTTCTTC
size: -; J: TRBJ2-3; V: TRBV7-9; D: TRBD2; CDR3: CASSLLAGDTDTQYF; DNA: TGTGCCAGCAGCCTACTAGCGGGAGACACAGATACGCAGTATTTT
size: -; J: TRBJ2-1; V: TRBV7-2; D: TRBD2; CDR3: CASSTTGLALNEQFF; DNA: TGTGCCAGCAGCACGACGGGACTAGCGTTAAATGAGCAGTTCTTC
size: -; J: TRBJ1-1; V: TRBV7-2; D: TRBD1; CDR3: CASSLGTGWYTEAFF; DNA: TGTGCCAGCAGCTTAGGGACAGGGTGGTACACTGAAGCTTTCTTT